These 6 T cell receptor beta chains share one sample of origin, sequenced in a study of spatial heterogeneity in lung cancer (dated by TCRdb to about 2019). To prepare the library, 5' RACE was applied. Sequencer: NextSeq 500. TCRdb itself trimmed the public reads at Q25 with fastp, ran MiXCR and retained productive beta chains. Identical CDR3 protein sequences are pooled into one entry, listed with their most common genes and DNA. The sample includes some 6,900 distinct CDR3 sequences, with about 3.7% observed a single time. The top ten clonotypes cover about 23% of the sample. Per the publication, the time point label means: sample taken at primary tumor resection. For TCR sequencing, whole RNA was extracted from tumor and nontumor lung tissue, or from cryopreserved PBMC samples, and no cell sorting was done. The sequencing here drew on normal lung tissue next to the tumor, taken at surgery. These TCRs come from a female donor with early-stage non-small cell lung cancer.

This clonotype was counted at least ten times. The library was prepared for alpha chains; this beta chain is a stray read, so its frequency means little. Here the CDR3 reads CSVEDRAVTTEAFF. The CDR3 DNA reads as TGCAGCGTTGAAGATCGGGCAGTGACCACTGAAGCTTTCTTT. The rearrangement joins TRBV29-1 to TRBJ1-1; D gene ambiguous. Germline V CDR1 and CDR2: SQVTM, ANQGSEA. The CDR3 length is 14 residues. V lost 0 bases, J lost 4 bases, and 12 bases lay in between.

This clonotype is categorized as medium-sized. Little can be read into the size of this beta chain, an off-target read in a library designed for alpha chains. CDR3 DNA: TGCAGTGCTAGGAATGCCAGAAGGGCCTATGGCTACACCTTC. Its translation is CSARNARRAYGYTF. This sequence joins TRBV20-1 and TRBJ1-2; D is uncertain. The CDR3 runs 14 residues. The V end lost 3 bases, the J end lost 4 bases, and 15 bases lay between the germline ends. Per the germline V gene, CDR1 is DFQATT and CDR2 is SNEGSKA (reference sequence).

In its sample, this clonotype is medium-sized. This beta chain is a stray sequence in a library constructed for alpha chains; its clone size is not meaningful. CDR3: CASTPRGTSGGGEQYF. In DNA, the CDR3 is TGTGCCAGCACCCCCAGGGGGACTAGCGGGGGTGGCGAGCAGTACTTC. The chain employs TRBV11-2 and TRBJ2-7; 14 bases agree with TRBD2. The trim removed 7 bases at V and 6 bases at J, leaving 11 bases unmatched. CDR3 size: 16 residues. Germline V gene sequence: CDR1 SGHAT, CDR2 FQNNGV.

Worth noting for this clonotype: Since it is a stray read in a library aimed at alpha chains, this beta chain has a size that is not meaningful. The chain joins TRBV20-1 to TRBJ2-6, with TRBD1 identical over 7 bases. Per germline, CDR1 DFQATT and CDR2 SNEGSKA (reference sequence). V lost 7 bases to trimming and J lost 4 bases; unmatched junction nucleotides: 4. The CDR3 is made up of 13 amino acids. The CDR3 coding sequence is TGCAGTGTGACAGGGTACGGGGCCAACGTCCTGACTTTC. Translation gives CSVTGYGANVLTF.

By share, this clonotype counts as medium-sized. Found in a library prepared for alpha chains, this beta chain is an off-target read, and its abundance has little meaning. V usage is TRBV5-1 and J usage is TRBJ1-1, with a weak D call TRBD1 (6 bases). The CDR3 totals 17 residues. V lost 4 bases to trimming and J lost 1 base, with 20 bases between them. Germline V lookup: CDR1 SGHRS, CDR2 YFSETQ. The CDR3 region is CASSAGGPGHGNTEAFF. CDR3 sequence (DNA): TGCGCCAGCAGCGCCGGGGGCCCCGGCCATGGGAACACTGAAGCTTTCTTT. The full variable domain, in which reference TRBV5-1 and TRBJ1-1 provide the parts outside the CDR3, is KAGVTQTPRYLIKTRGQQVTLSCSPISGHRSVSWYQQTPGQGLQFLFEYFSETQRNKGNFPGRFSGRQFSNSRSEMNVSTLELGDSALYLCASSAGGPGHGNTEAFFGQGTRLTVV.

About this clonotype: This beta chain is an off-target read within a library intended for alpha chains, so its frequency means little. This chain uses TRBV7-3 with TRBJ1-1, with D possibly matching TRBD1 (5 bases). CDR1 and CDR2 from the germline V gene are SGHTA and FQGTGA. The CDR3 has 15 amino acids. V shed 5 bases and J shed 4 bases, with 17 bases lying between them. The CDR3 reads CASSPSGQGGTEAFF. CDR3 nucleotide sequence: TGTGCCAGCAGCCCGTCGGGGCAGGGTGGCACTGAAGCTTTCTTT.